This TCR beta chain was sequenced during a study of CD8 T cells in Susac syndrome. This clonotype appeared a few times. Random hexamers served to reverse transcribe roughly 0.45 to 1 ug RNA. Across 54 Vbeta and 13 Jbeta, TCR beta CDR3 was amplified with immunoSEQ multiplex PCR. TCRdb fed the immunoSEQ multiplex PCR reads into MiXCR, producing one record per CDR3 protein. The sample records more than 85,000 distinct CDR3 sequences, about 96% being singletons. Germline V lookup: CDR1 MNHNS, CDR2 SASEGT. This CDR3 spans 14 amino acids. V trimming: 6 bases; J trimming: 4 bases; junction bases outside the gene matches: 5. TCR beta sequencing was performed on blood CD8+ and CD4+ T cells. Negative isolation was applied to CD8+ and CD4+ T cells, and FACS enrichment was applied to TEMRA cells.

This receptor was identified in a human donor in good health. Sequenced material: CD4+ T cells from PBMCs. This chain links TRBV6-1 with TRBJ1-5; 8 bases agree with TRBD1. CDR3 DNA sequence: TGTGCCAGCAGAGACAGGGGAGGTAATCAGCCCCAGCATTTT. Its protein is CASRDRGGNQPQHF.